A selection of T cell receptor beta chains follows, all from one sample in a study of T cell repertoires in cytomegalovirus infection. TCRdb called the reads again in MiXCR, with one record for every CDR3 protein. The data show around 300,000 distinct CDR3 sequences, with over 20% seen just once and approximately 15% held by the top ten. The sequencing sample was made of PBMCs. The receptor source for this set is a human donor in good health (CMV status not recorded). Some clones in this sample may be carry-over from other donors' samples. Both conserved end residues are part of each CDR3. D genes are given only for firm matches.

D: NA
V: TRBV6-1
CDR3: CASSEMLGLNTEAFF

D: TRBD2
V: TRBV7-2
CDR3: CASSQTSGAGNEQFF

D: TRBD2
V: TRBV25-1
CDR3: CASSPGIGGRETQYF

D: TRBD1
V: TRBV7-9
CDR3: CASSPGQGYQNEKLFF

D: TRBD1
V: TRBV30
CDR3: CACTGDFVYEQYF

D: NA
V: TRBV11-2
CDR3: CASSPPGRMAYGYTF

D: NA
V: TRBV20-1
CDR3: CSASFGRGASEQYF

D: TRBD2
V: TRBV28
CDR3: CASSWSGSGRTGELFF

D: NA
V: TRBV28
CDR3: CASRVRDTEAFF

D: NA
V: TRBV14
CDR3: CASSQPRDHIGGGYTF

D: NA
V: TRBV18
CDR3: CASSPIASSYEQYF

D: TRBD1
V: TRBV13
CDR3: CASSLEVQGNSPLHF

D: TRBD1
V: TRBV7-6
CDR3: CASSPPGQGLHEQFF

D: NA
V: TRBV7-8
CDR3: CASSSQRNSPLHF

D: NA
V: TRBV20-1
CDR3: CSAPRTDDNSPLHF

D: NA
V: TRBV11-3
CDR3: CASSLQTNSEAFF

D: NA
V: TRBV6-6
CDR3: CASNAGQLNQPQHF

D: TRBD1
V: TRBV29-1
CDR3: CSVGTGLTDTQYF

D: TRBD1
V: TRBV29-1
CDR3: CSVGQGIWQPQHF

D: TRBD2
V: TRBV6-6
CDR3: CASSTLGLATYEQYF

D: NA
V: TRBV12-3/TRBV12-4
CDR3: CASSSSTGWGLLPTQYF

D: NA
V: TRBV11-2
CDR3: CASSITGLETQYF

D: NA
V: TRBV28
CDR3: CASSVPGIAKNIQYF

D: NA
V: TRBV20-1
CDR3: CSAISSAGANVLTF

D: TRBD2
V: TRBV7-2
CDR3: CASSFGVAGGPLTYEQYF

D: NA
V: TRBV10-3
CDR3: CAISEPLRGAGEQYF

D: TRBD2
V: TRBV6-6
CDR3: CASSKGASGRDEQFF

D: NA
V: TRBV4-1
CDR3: CASSRGLNNSPLHF

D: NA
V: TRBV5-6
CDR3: CASSWERAAPEAFF

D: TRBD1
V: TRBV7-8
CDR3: CASSPTGTASYEQYF

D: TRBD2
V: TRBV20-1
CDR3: CSAILAGVSYNEQFF

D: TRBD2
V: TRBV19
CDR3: CASINRGGAEDTQYF

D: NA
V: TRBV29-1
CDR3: CSVEVAFGQFF

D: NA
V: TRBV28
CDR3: CASSFGARIDWRRTEAFF

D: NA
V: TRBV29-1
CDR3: CSVEEGTTQNEQFF

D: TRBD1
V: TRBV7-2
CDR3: CASSLLGTETEAFF

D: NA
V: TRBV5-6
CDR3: CASSLAPALQETQYF

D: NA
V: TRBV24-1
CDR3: CATSDPQPGAETQYF

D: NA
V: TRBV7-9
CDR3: CASSKSGAELAKNIQYF

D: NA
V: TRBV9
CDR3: CASSPSRGILDEQFF

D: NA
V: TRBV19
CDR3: CASSIGAGAIGELFF

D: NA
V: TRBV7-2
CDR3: CASRRGTEAFF

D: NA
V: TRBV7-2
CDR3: CASSLGPAGSGNTIYF

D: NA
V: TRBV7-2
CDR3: CASSGRTSYEQYF

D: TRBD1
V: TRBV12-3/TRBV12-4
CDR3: CASSRTGGTGYTF

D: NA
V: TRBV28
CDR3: CASSFRGTPLHF

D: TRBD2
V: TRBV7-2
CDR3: CASSRTSGREQYF

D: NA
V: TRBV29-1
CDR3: CSVHSGLAPYEQYF

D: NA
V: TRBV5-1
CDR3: CASSLLGVETEAFF

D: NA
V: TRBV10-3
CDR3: CAISEWNQDDTQYF

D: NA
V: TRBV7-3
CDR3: CASSLTVNQETQYF

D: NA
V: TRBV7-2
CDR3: CASSLTLQSTEAFF